The T cell receptor beta chain described here comes from a study of blood T cell repertoires in COVID-19. Study-wide background: T cells, B-cell-depleted T cells, or PBMCs provided the cDNA or gDNA that served as material.

This clone was detected once. The CDR3 covers 12 residues. V dropped 5 bases and J dropped 5; count of bases not matched to a gene: 4. Germline V gene lookup returns CDR1 SQVTM and CDR2 ANQGSEA. Source study methods: The authors estimated nucleated cell counts from reference gene primer amplification. The assay was immunoSEQ multiplex PCR, and TCRdb's table has in-frame clones only and misses some. V, J and clone size reflect that table, while D and trimming were determined from the DNA. Altogether around 300,000 clones are present, 85% to 90% being singletons, with the ten largest covering 1.5% to 2%.

This chain joins TRBV29-1 and TRBJ1-1; 8 nucleotides line up with TRBD1. Sequencing was done on a sample of PBMCs or T cells enriched from blood (not recorded which). The sequence derives from a woman aged 60-75 years who had recovered from COVID-19. In nucleotides, the CDR3 is TGCAGCGTTAACAACAGGGGGACTGAAGCTTTCTTT. This gives the protein CSVNNRGTEAFF.